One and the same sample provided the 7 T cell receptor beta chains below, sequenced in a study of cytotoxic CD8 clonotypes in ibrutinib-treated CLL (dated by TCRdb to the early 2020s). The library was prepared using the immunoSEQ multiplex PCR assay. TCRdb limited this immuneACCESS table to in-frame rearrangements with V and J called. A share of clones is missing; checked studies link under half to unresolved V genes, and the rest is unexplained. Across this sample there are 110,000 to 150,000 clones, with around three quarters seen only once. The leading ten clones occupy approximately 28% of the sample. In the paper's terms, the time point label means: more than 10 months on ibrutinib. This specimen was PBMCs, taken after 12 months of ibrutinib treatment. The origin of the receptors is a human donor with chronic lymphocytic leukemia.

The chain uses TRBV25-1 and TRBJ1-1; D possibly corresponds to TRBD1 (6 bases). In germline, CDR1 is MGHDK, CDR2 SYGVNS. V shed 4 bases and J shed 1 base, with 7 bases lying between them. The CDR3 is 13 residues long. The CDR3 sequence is CASSAGANTEAFF. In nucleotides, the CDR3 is TGTGCCAGCAGTGCAGGGGCGAACACTGAAGCTTTCTTT.

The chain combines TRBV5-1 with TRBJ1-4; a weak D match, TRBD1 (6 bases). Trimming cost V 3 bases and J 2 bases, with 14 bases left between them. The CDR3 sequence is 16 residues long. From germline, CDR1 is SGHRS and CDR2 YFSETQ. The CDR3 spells CASSSRAGGTNEKLFF. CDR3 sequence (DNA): TGCGCCAGCAGCTCTCGGGCGGGGGGCACTAATGAAAAACTGTTTTTT.

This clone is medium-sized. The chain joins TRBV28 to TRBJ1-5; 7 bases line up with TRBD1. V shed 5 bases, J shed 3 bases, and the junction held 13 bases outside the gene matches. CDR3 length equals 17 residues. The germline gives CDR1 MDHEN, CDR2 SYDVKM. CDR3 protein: CASSPSGTAINNQPQHF. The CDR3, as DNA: TGTGCCAGCAGTCCTTCCGGGACAGCTATTAACAATCAGCCCCAGCATTTT.

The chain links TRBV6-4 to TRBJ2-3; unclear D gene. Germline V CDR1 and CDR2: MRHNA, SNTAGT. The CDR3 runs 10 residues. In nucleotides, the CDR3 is TGTCGTTATGGCACAGATACGCAGTATTTT. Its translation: CRYGTDTQYF.

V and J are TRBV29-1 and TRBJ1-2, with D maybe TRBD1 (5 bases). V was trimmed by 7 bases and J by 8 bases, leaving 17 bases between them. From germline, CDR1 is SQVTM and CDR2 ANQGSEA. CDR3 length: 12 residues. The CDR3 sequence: CSAVSGGAGYTF. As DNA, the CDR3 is TGCAGCGCGGTTTCCGGAGGGGCAGGCTACACCTTC.

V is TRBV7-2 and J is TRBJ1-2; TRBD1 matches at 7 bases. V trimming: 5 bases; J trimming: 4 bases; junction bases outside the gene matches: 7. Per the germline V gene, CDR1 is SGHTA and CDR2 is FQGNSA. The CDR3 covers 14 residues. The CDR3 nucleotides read TGTGCCAGCAGCCCATCAGGGGGTGGCTATGGCTACACCTTC. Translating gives CASSPSGGGYGYTF.

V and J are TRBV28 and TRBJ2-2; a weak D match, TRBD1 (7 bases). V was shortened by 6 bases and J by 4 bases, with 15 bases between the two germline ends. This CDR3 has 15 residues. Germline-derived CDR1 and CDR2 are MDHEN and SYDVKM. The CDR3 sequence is CASSPGGLSTGELFF. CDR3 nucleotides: TGTGCCAGCAGCCCAGGGGGGTTGAGCACCGGGGAGCTGTTTTTT.